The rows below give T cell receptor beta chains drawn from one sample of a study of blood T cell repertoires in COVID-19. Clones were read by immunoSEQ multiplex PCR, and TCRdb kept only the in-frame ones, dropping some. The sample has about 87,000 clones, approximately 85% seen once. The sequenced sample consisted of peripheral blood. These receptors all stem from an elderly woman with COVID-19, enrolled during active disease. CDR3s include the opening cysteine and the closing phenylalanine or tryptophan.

CDR3: CASRITGTGGEKLFF
J: TRBJ1-4
length: 15
V: TRBV5-1

CDR3: CSVGGLSGRVANEQFF
J: TRBJ2-1
length: 16
V: TRBV29-1

CDR3: CASSSGEYSTDTQYF
J: TRBJ2-3
length: 15
V: TRBV5-1

CDR3: CASSLYGQGPSSYEQYF
J: TRBJ2-7
length: 17
V: TRBV7-8

CDR3: CASSQVLGTGTEKLFF
J: TRBJ1-4
length: 16
V: TRBV4-2

CDR3: CASSPGLAGDYNEQFF
J: TRBJ2-1
length: 16
V: TRBV18

CDR3: CASSEREKRGTPNEQFF
J: TRBJ2-1
length: 17
V: TRBV6-1

CDR3: CASSPGPGANTEAFF
J: TRBJ1-1
length: 15
V: TRBV18

CDR3: CAWSISRQNTEAFF
J: TRBJ1-1
length: 14
V: TRBV30

CDR3: CASSLGSTSGNYNEQFF
J: TRBJ2-1
length: 17
V: TRBV11-2

CDR3: CASSSPEGGFKETQYF
J: TRBJ2-5
length: 16
V: TRBV11-2

CDR3: CASSQSPSSYEQYF
J: TRBJ2-7
length: 14
V: TRBV3-1/TRBV3-2

CDR3: CASRGGGHYGYTF
J: TRBJ1-2
length: 13
V: TRBV2

CDR3: CASSQQGRGSYEQYF
J: TRBJ2-7
length: 15
V: TRBV19

CDR3: CSASTGQGGMPQHF
J: TRBJ1-5
length: 14
V: TRBV20-1

CDR3: CATSSTLTGNTEAFF
J: TRBJ1-1
length: 15
V: TRBV24-1

CDR3: CSAGQGGFRAKNIQYF
J: TRBJ2-4
length: 16
V: TRBV29-1

CDR3: CASREDGLGETQYF
J: TRBJ2-5
length: 14
V: TRBV6-5

CDR3: CASSQEVWGDEQFF
J: TRBJ2-1
length: 14
V: TRBV14

CDR3: CASSFIWDTNQPQHF
J: TRBJ1-5
length: 15
V: TRBV27

CDR3: CATSPVLATDTQYF
J: TRBJ2-3
length: 14
V: TRBV15

CDR3: CASSLGQGHPYNSPLHF
J: TRBJ1-6
length: 17
V: TRBV28

CDR3: CASSLSGAGTDTQYF
J: TRBJ2-3
length: 15
V: TRBV5-1

CDR3: CASSQDIGTRIYGYTF
J: TRBJ1-2
length: 16
V: TRBV4-3

CDR3: CASSFTAGELFF
J: TRBJ2-2
length: 12
V: TRBV27

CDR3: CASRPKAGVGSNEQFF
J: TRBJ2-1
length: 16
V: TRBV7-3

CDR3: CASSARTSGSLDTQYF
J: TRBJ2-3
length: 16
V: TRBV6-1

CDR3: CASSLRKGQAPNTGELFF
J: TRBJ2-2
length: 18
V: TRBV7-8

CDR3: CASSFTGTVNTEAFF
J: TRBJ1-1
length: 15
V: TRBV19

CDR3: CATSDPGTPPVF
J: TRBJ2-7
length: 12
V: TRBV24-1

CDR3: CASSVQTGLGGYTF
J: TRBJ1-2
length: 14
V: TRBV2

CDR3: CASSLPAGGIADTQYF
J: TRBJ2-3
length: 16
V: TRBV27

CDR3: CASSRLPDRSNEKLFF
J: TRBJ1-4
length: 16
V: TRBV5-5

CDR3: CASRPWTGADGYTF
J: TRBJ1-2
length: 14
V: TRBV6-5

CDR3: CSASNGERDIQYF
J: TRBJ2-4
length: 13
V: TRBV20-1

CDR3: CASSSLSQGYNEQFF
J: TRBJ2-1
length: 15
V: TRBV9

CDR3: CASSGDSTSGDTQYF
J: TRBJ2-5
length: 15
V: TRBV2

CDR3: CASSVGLAGGRYTGELFF
J: TRBJ2-2
length: 18
V: TRBV9

CDR3: CASSLVLATAEQFF
J: TRBJ2-1
length: 14
V: TRBV7-8

CDR3: CASSFVGTGAYNEQFF
J: TRBJ2-1
length: 16
V: TRBV7-2

CDR3: CASSLLQGPYNEQFF
J: TRBJ2-1
length: 15
V: TRBV5-1